The 28 T cell receptor beta chains below were found in one sample sequenced in a study of blood T cell repertoires in COVID-19. Assay: immunoSEQ multiplex PCR; the TCRdb copy retains only in-frame clones and omits some. The sample contains roughly 250,000 clones, about 88% of which appear only once. The sample taken for sequencing was PBMCs or T cells enriched from blood (not recorded which). These receptor sequences come from a woman aged 50 to 60 who had recovered from COVID-19.

This clone came up once. V is TRBV7-2 and J is TRBJ1-2; 8 bases are shared with TRBD1. With 2 bases clipped from V and 8 bases from J, the junction kept 7 bases outside the gene matches. CDR3 length: 14 residues. The germline V gene encodes CDR1 SGHTA and CDR2 FQGNSA. CDR3 nucleotides: TGTGCCAGCAGCTTACAGGACAGGGTATACGGCTACACCTTC. Protein sequence: CASSLQDRVYGYTF.

V and J are TRBV24-1 and TRBJ2-7; D perhaps matches TRBD2 (5 bases). CDR1 is KGHDR and CDR2 is SFDVKD in the germline V gene. The V and J ends lost 2 bases and 10 bases respectively, with 8 bases between them. CDR3 length: 11 residues. The CDR3 DNA sequence: TGTGCCACCAGTGATTGGGCGGGTCAGTACTTC. It yields the protein CATSDWAGQYF.

This clone was seen more than once but under ten times. This chain uses TRBV5-1 with TRBJ1-2; no clear D. V was cut by 1 base and J by 4 bases, with 14 bases left in between. This CDR3 is built from 15 residues. CDR1 and CDR2 (germline): SGHRS, YFSETQ. The CDR3 protein is CASSLSPGTIYGYTF. DNA of the CDR3: TGCGCCAGCAGCTTGAGTCCAGGAACCATCTATGGCTACACCTTC.

The chain joins TRBV10-3 to TRBJ2-3, with D maybe TRBD2 (7 bases). The germline V gene has CDR1 ENHRY and CDR2 SYGVKD. The CDR3 is 17 amino acids. Trimming left V 6 bases short and J 2 bases short, with 21 bases between. The CDR3 loop is CAIRGPLGGGITDTQYF. The CDR3 nucleotides read TGTGCCATCAGAGGACCCCTAGGGGGAGGGATCACAGATACGCAGTATTTT.

The rearrangement joins TRBV10-3 to TRBJ2-3, with TRBD2 identical over 11 bases. The CDR3 has 18 amino acids. The V and J ends lost 7 bases and 0 bases, in that order; junction bases with no gene match: 12. The V gene's germline CDR1 is ENHRY and CDR2 SYGVKD. The DNA of the CDR3 is TGTGCCATCACCCCTCTTGGTAGCGGGAGGGTGAGCACAGATACGCAGTATTTT. Residues: CAITPLGSGRVSTDTQYF.

The rearrangement joins TRBV5-6 to TRBJ2-7; 11 positions agree with TRBD1. V was clipped by 3 bases and J by 4 bases; unmatched bases: 9. CDR1 and CDR2 from the germline V gene are SGHDT and YYEEEE. CDR3 size: 16 residues. The CDR3 bases are TGTGCCAGCAGCTCCGCCACGGACAGGGGGCTATACGAGCAGTACTTC. As protein: CASSSATDRGLYEQYF. Combining the CDR3 with reference TRBV5-6 and TRBJ2-7 gives the whole variable domain DAGVTQSPTHLIKTRGQQVTLRCSPKSGHDTVSWYQQALGQGPQFIFQYYEEEERQRGNFPDRFSGHQFPNYSSELNVNALLLGDSALYLCASSSATDRGLYEQYFGPGTRLTVT.

On this clone: Germline is not matched at one junction end, which may reflect a read error. The V gene is TRBV28, the J gene TRBJ2-7; 8 bases fit TRBD2. CDR1 and CDR2 (germline): MDHEN, SYDVKM. The CDR3 runs 12 residues. The CDR3 loop is CASSLQAGVGHF. In nucleotides, the CDR3 is TGTGCCAGCAGTTTACAAGCGGGAGTTGGACACTTC. Using reference TRBV28 and TRBJ2-7 for the parts outside the CDR3, the full variable domain is DVKVTQSSRYLVKRTGEKVFLECVQDMDHENMFWYRQDPGLGLRLIYFSYDVKMKEKGDIPEGYSVSREKKERFSLILESASTNQTSMYLCASSLQAGVGHFGPGTRLTVT.

The rearrangement joins TRBV11-2 to TRBJ2-1, with TRBD2 matching 9 bases. V was clipped by 5 bases and J by 3 bases; unmatched bases: 8. This CDR3 is built from 16 residues. Germline CDR1 and CDR2: SGHAT and FQNNGV. The CDR3 reads CASSLTGGRVYNEQFF. The CDR3 DNA follows: TGTGCCAGCAGCCTAACTGGCGGGAGGGTCTACAATGAGCAGTTCTTC.

CDR3 nucleotides: TGTGCCAGCAGCGACCGCACAGGGGGGAAAAGCACCGGGGAGCTGTTTTTT. It specifies CASSDRTGGKSTGELFF. The V gene is TRBV9, the J gene TRBJ2-2, with 8 bases identical to TRBD1. Losses at the gene ends were 3 bases for V and 4 bases for J; bases not matched to a gene: 11. The CDR3 has 17 residues. The germline V gene has CDR1 SGDLS and CDR2 YYNGEE. The full variable domain, with the rest looked up from reference TRBV9 and TRBJ2-2, is DSGVTQTPKHLITATGQRVTLRCSPRSGDLSVYWYQQSLDQGLQFLIQYYNGEERAKGNILERFSAQQFPDLHSELNLSSLELGDSALYFCASSDRTGGKSTGELFFGEGSRLTVL.

V and J are TRBV2 and TRBJ2-3; D may be TRBD1 (5 bases). V was clipped by 1 base and J by 2 bases, with 10 bases between them. CDR3 length: 15 amino acids. Per germline, CDR1 SNHLY and CDR2 FYNNEI. CDR3 amino acids: CASSEDPTATDTQYF. The DNA for the CDR3 is TGTGCCAGCAGTGAAGACCCGACAGCCACAGATACGCAGTATTTT.

The chain has TRBV5-4 and TRBJ2-3; a weak D match, TRBD1 (5 bases). Germline CDR1 is SGHNT and CDR2 is YYREEE (reference sequence). This CDR3 has 18 amino acids. V gave up 0 bases and J gave up 6 bases, with 23 bases separating them. The CDR3 coding sequence is TGTGCCAGCAGCTTGGCCTTGGGTCTCGGCAGGGTACGGGATACGCAGTATTTT. Protein product: CASSLALGLGRVRDTQYF.

The rearrangement links TRBV28 to TRBJ1-5; 9 bases fit TRBD1. CDR1 and CDR2 from the germline V gene are MDHEN and SYDVKM. The CDR3 contains 15 residues. With 5 bases clipped from V and 7 bases from J, the junction kept 9 bases outside the gene matches. CDR3 region: CASSNHGTGWQPQHF. The CDR3 DNA follows: TGTGCCAGCAGTAACCACGGGACAGGGTGGCAGCCCCAGCATTTT.

Concerning this clone: Within the sample, other DNA sequences also encode this same CDR3. The chain carries TRBV15 and TRBJ2-7; 9 nucleotides line up with TRBD1. The CDR3 is 14 residues long. Germline trimming cut 1 base from V and 3 bases from J; bases unmatched to any gene: 1. CDR1 is LNHNV and CDR2 is YYDKDF in the germline V gene (reference sequence). Written as DNA, the CDR3 is TGTGCCACCAGCAGAGGACAGGGGGTCTACGAGCAGTACTTC. This codes for CATSRGQGVYEQYF.

The rearrangement links TRBV2 to TRBJ2-7; the D is unclear. The CDR3 length is 17 residues. The germline CDR1 and CDR2 sequences are SNHLY and FYNNEI. Trimming pared 0 bases from V and 1 base from J, leaving 16 bases between. As DNA, the CDR3 is TGTGCCAGCAGTGAAGCGAGGCGGCTCCAGTGGTCCTACGAGCAGTACTTC. It yields the protein CASSEARRLQWSYEQYF.

This rearrangement joins TRBV6-5 to TRBJ1-2; 8 bases line up with TRBD1. Germline V gene data show CDR1 as MNHEY and CDR2 as SVGAGI. The CDR3 consists of 11 residues. The V and J ends lost 7 bases and 9 bases, in that order; junction bases with no gene match: 4. This chain's CDR3 is CASTQGASYTF. The CDR3 region has the DNA TGTGCCAGCACGCAGGGGGCCAGCTACACCTTC.

V gene TRBV5-1 combines with J gene TRBJ1-3, with 8 bases matching TRBD1. V shed 2 bases and J 6 bases; nucleotides not matched to a gene: 7. Germline V gene sequence: CDR1 SGHRS, CDR2 YFSETQ. CDR3 length equals 15 residues. CDR3 sequence: CASSLGSDRANTIYF. The CDR3 DNA is TGCGCCAGCAGCTTAGGGTCGGACAGGGCAAACACCATATATTTT.

This clone is a singleton in its sample. The J gene is TRBJ2-6, the V gene TRBV19, with D possibly matching TRBD2 (5 bases). The V end was cut by 10 bases, the J end by 0 bases, with 19 bases between. Germline V gene lookup returns CDR1 LNHDA and CDR2 SQIVND (reference sequence). There are 17 residues in the CDR3. The CDR3 bases are TGTGCCACCACGTCTGAGGGAGTAGTCTCTGGGGCCAACGTCCTGACTTTC. It translates to CATTSEGVVSGANVLTF. The complete variable domain, with remaining parts taken from reference TRBV19 and TRBJ2-6, reads DGGITQSPKYLFRKEGQNVTLSCEQNLNHDAMYWYRQDPGQGLRLIYYSQIVNDFQKGDIAEGYSVSREKKESFPLTVTSAQKNPTAFYLCATTSEGVVSGANVLTFGAGSRLTVL.

The rearrangement links TRBV19 to TRBJ2-5; 7 nucleotides line up with TRBD1. V shed 5 bases, J shed 3 bases, and the junction held 6 bases outside the gene matches. CDR1 LNHDA and CDR2 SQIVND come from the germline V gene (reference sequence). The CDR3 consists of 14 residues. CDR3: CASSSGQAEETQYF. In DNA, the CDR3 is TGTGCCAGTAGTTCCGGACAGGCGGAAGAGACCCAGTACTTC.

The chain carries TRBV28 and TRBJ1-1; TRBD1 might be the D (6 bases). The V end was cut by 5 bases, the J end by 0 bases, with 13 bases between. This CDR3 contains 15 residues. Germline lookup yields CDR1 MDHEN and CDR2 SYDVKM. CDR3 sequence reads: CASSPTRGMNTEAFF. Here the CDR3 DNA reads TGTGCCAGCAGTCCTACCAGGGGAATGAACACTGAAGCTTTCTTT.

The rearrangement uses TRBV9 and TRBJ2-7, with D possibly being TRBD1 (6 bases). This CDR3 has 14 residues. Trimming stripped 0 bases from V and 6 bases from J, with 13 bases between. Germline V gene lookup returns CDR1 SGDLS and CDR2 YYNGEE. CDR3 in DNA: TGTGCCAGCAGCGTAGAACCCACAGGGTCCGAGCAGTACTTC. Translation gives CASSVEPTGSEQYF.

This clone is a singleton in its sample. The V call is TRBV6-5, the J call TRBJ2-7, with TRBD2 matching 9 bases. Trimming at V came to 7 bases and at J to 4 bases, leaving 11 bases not matched to a gene. The length of the CDR3 is 15 residues. Germline assignment: CDR1 MNHEY and CDR2 SVGAGI. CDR3 bases: TGTGCCAGCAACCGTGGACTAGCGCCAAGATACGAGCAGTACTTC. It is translated as CASNRGLAPRYEQYF.

The gene calls are TRBV11-1 and TRBJ2-7; TRBD1 matches at 8 bases. Germline V gene sequence: CDR1 SGHAT, CDR2 FQDESV (reference sequence). J was trimmed by 4 bases and V by 5 bases; bases with no gene match: 7. There are 14 residues in the CDR3. The CDR3 protein is CASSMDRAMYEQYF. The DNA for the CDR3 is TGTGCCAGCAGCATGGACAGGGCAATGTACGAGCAGTACTTC.

The chain recombines TRBV6-5 with TRBJ1-1, with 9 bases identical to TRBD1. This CDR3 is 13 amino acids long. Germline V lookup: CDR1 MNHEY, CDR2 SVGAGI. V trimming: 6 bases; J trimming: 10 bases; junction bases outside the gene matches: 9. This chain's CDR3 is CASRGTGSLRAFF. The CDR3, as DNA: TGTGCCAGCAGGGGGACAGGGAGTCTAAGAGCTTTCTTT.

With respect to this clone: At one boundary the junction diverges from the germline segment, which might be a read error. The chain has TRBV7-7 and TRBJ2-5; 7 bases are shared with TRBD2. The CDR3 sequence is 15 residues long. CDR1 and CDR2 from the germline V gene are SSHAT and FNYEAQ (reference sequence). This chain's CDR3 is CASSPQLATKETQYF. The CDR3 region has the DNA TGTGCTAGCAGCCCCCAACTAGCGACCAAAGAGACCCAGTACTTC.

A single count supports this clone. The rearrangement joins TRBV7-9 to TRBJ2-7, with a possible D match to TRBD2 (6 bases). V lost 3 bases, J lost 4 bases, and 13 bases lay in between. CDR1 SEHNR and CDR2 FQNEAQ come from the germline V gene (reference sequence). The CDR3 is 14 amino acids. CDR3 sequence (DNA): TGTGCCAGCAGCTTTAGCGGAACACCTTACGAGCAGTACTTC. Amino acids: CASSFSGTPYEQYF.

The chain uses TRBV12-3 or TRBV12-4 and TRBJ1-5, with unresolved D. Trimming left V 4 bases short and J 6 bases short, with 7 bases between. This CDR3 region has 12 residues. This CDR3 reads CASSSIPQPQHF. The CDR3 DNA follows: TGTGCCAGCAGTTCTATTCCTCAGCCCCAGCATTTT.

This clone has just one count. V is TRBV2 and J is TRBJ1-2, with a weak D call TRBD1 (6 bases). The CDR3 totals 15 residues. Germline CDR1 SNHLY, CDR2 FYNNEI. Trimming removed 6 bases at V and 4 bases at J, with 18 bases between. In nucleotides, the CDR3 is TGTGCCAGCAGGCCCAAGGACAGCCGAATCTATGGCTACACCTTC. It is translated as CASRPKDSRIYGYTF.

CDR3 in DNA: TGTGCCAGCAGCTTGGGCCCGGCTCAGCACTATGGCTACACCTTC. Protein product: CASSLGPAQHYGYTF. The V and J genes are TRBV11-2 and TRBJ1-2; D is unresolved. Germline V gives CDR1 SGHAT, CDR2 FQNNGV. The CDR3 has 15 amino acids. Trimming left V 3 bases short and J 3 bases short, with 14 bases between.